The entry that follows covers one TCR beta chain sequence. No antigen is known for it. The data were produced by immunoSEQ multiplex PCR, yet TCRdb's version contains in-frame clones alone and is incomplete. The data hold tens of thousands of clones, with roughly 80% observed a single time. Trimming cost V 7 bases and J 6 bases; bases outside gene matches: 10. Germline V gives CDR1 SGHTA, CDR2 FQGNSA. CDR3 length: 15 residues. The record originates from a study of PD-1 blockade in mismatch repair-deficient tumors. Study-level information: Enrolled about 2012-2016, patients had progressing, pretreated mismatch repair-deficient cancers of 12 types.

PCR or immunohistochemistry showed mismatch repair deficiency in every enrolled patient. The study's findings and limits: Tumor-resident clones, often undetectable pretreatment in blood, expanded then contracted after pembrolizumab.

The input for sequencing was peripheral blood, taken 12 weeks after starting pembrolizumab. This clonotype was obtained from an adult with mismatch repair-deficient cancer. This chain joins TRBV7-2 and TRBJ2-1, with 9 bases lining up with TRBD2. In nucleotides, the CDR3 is TGTGCCAGCATCCCCAGGCGGGGGGGCGGCAATGAGCAGTTCTTC. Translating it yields CASIPRRGGGNEQFF.